This TCR beta chain stems from a study of Graves' ophthalmopathy and Graves' hyperthyroidism. This CDR3 is 19 amino acids long. The germline CDR1 and CDR2 sequences are SGHTA and FQGNSA. Between the trimmed V and J ends, which lost 1 base and 1 base, there was a span of 17 bases. This clonotype was picked up many times. Its antigen is unknown. Amplifying from RNA transcripts, the study obtained TCR beta CDR3 regions. Second-round multiplex PCR came after first-round RT-PCR with HTBI primers. Using its own MiXCR run on the multiplex PCR reads, TCRdb lists one record per CDR3 protein. The sample shows a few hundred thousand distinct CDR3 sequences, approximately 20% of them seen only once. General study results and limits: Most thyroid clonotypes with frequency above 0.001 were detected in blood too.

The sequenced sample consisted of peripheral blood. The source of this sequence is a woman between 18 and 29 years old with Graves' ophthalmopathy. This chain links TRBV7-2 with TRBJ2-6, with no clear D. Here the CDR3 DNA reads TGTGCCAGCAGCTTAGGGCCCGGTCAGGCTTGGTCTGGGGCCAACGTCCTGACTTTC. Translating gives CASSLGPGQAWSGANVLTF.